These 3 T cell receptor beta chains share one sample of origin, sequenced in a study of Ad26.COV2.S vaccination and SARS-CoV-2 variants. Only in-frame clones appear in the TCRdb table, and some are missing; sequencing was by immunoSEQ multiplex PCR. The sample includes around 270,000 clones, around 90% of them seen just once. Treatment noted: roughly 19 received Ad26.COV2.S at low or high dose, single or two shots; roughly five received placebo; per-sample allocation not given. Sampling occurred on day 63 after the first vaccine or placebo injection. Sequencing used peripheral blood, obtained in a trial of Ad26.COV2.S vaccine versus placebo. Receptors originate from a person between 18 and 65 years old who received the Ad26.COV2.S COVID-19 vaccine or a placebo.

V and J are TRBV7-2 and TRBJ2-5, with D perhaps assigned TRBD1 or TRBD2 (5 bases each). Germline CDR1 SGHTA, CDR2 FQGNSA. V was trimmed by 4 bases and J by 5 bases, leaving 14 bases between them. The CDR3 totals 14 residues. This chain's CDR3 is CASSSGAGGETQYF. CDR3 nucleotides: TGTGCCAGCAGCTCCGGGGCGGGTGGGGAGACCCAGTACTTC.

The chain combines TRBV7-2 with TRBJ2-7, with TRBD1 matching over 8 bases. The V segment lost 7 bases and the J segment 2 bases; nucleotides outside the gene matches: 7. The CDR3 extends over 14 amino acids. Germline CDR1 and CDR2: SGHTA and FQGNSA. CDR3 sequence (DNA): TGTGCCAGCACCGTAAAGACAGGGGCCTACGAGCAGTACTTC. Its translation: CASTVKTGAYEQYF.

This sequence joins TRBV12-3 or TRBV12-4 and TRBJ1-1; 8 bases fit TRBD1. The CDR3 consists of 12 residues. The trim removed 6 bases at V and 14 bases at J, leaving 11 bases unmatched. The CDR3 reads CASRTGGRVPFF. CDR3 DNA sequence: TGTGCCAGCAGAACAGGGGGACGGGTGCCCTTCTTT.